The 14 T cell receptor beta chains below were found in one sample sequenced in a study of T cell changes during pregnancy in multiple sclerosis. Using immunoSEQ multiplex PCR, the repertoire was profiled, and TCRdb retains in-frame clones only, with some absent. This sample has tens of thousands of clones, with about nine tenths found just once. The sequences come from peripheral blood, collected in the first trimester of pregnancy. Receptors were obtained from a female donor with multiple sclerosis, enrolled in a pregnancy study.

This chain links TRBV23-1 with TRBJ2-5; 9 bases fit TRBD2. TRBV23-1 is classed as an ORF, of uncertain function. V dropped 4 bases and J dropped 5; count of bases not matched to a gene: 11. The CDR3 is made up of 16 amino acids. CDR3 amino acids: CASSRAAGGPGETQYF. CDR3 nucleotide sequence: TGCGCCAGCAGTCGGGCGGCGGGAGGGCCGGGGGAGACCCAGTACTTC.

The rearrangement joins TRBV20-1 to TRBJ2-7; 7 bases line up with TRBD2. Germline V gives CDR1 DFQATT, CDR2 SNEGSKA (reference sequence). V shed 8 bases, J shed 9 bases, and the junction held 10 bases outside the gene matches. The CDR3 has 11 residues. The CDR3 DNA reads TGCAGTATTCTCGAGCGGGATGGGCAGTACTTC. Translated, it gives CSILERDGQYF.

CDR3 nucleotide sequence: TGCGCCAGCAGCCAAGAGCCCTCGGTAGCGGGAGGGGGGGATACGCAGTATTTT. Its translation: CASSQEPSVAGGGDTQYF. The V gene is TRBV4-3, the J gene TRBJ2-3, with 11 bases matching TRBD2. Germline V lookup: CDR1 LGHNA, CDR2 YSLEER. This CDR3 has 18 amino acids. The J segment lost 6 bases and the V segment lost 0 bases, leaving 11 bases of the junction unmatched.

The V call is TRBV11-2, the J call TRBJ1-1; a possible D gene is TRBD1 (5 bases). The V and J ends lost 1 base and 8 bases respectively, with 20 bases between them. This CDR3 is 16 amino acids long. Germline V CDR1 and CDR2: SGHAT, FQNNGV. The CDR3 reads CASSLALGGTGTEAFF. In DNA, the CDR3 is TGTGCCAGCAGCTTAGCGCTGGGAGGCACTGGGACCGAAGCTTTCTTT.

Concerning this clone: Mismatch with germline at one junction end may stem from a read error. The V call is TRBV7-7, the J call TRBJ2-7; 10 nucleotides match TRBD2. Germline assignment: CDR1 SSHAT and CDR2 FNYEAQ (reference sequence). There are 15 residues in the CDR3. The CDR3 DNA follows: TGTGCTAGCAGCCCTGTTAGCGGGAGGTCGAGGGAGCAGTACTTC. Translating it yields CASSPVSGRSREQYF.

The chain links TRBV6-5 to TRBJ1-1; D unresolved. Germline V gene lookup returns CDR1 MNHEY and CDR2 SVGAGI. V lost 3 bases and J 0 bases, leaving 8 bases between the germline ends. The CDR3 contains 14 residues. CDR3 DNA: TGTGCCAGCAGTTATCTCCCCTTGAACACTGAAGCTTTCTTT. Protein: CASSYLPLNTEAFF.

The chain links TRBV19 to TRBJ2-7, with 7 positions matching TRBD2. V was clipped by 4 bases and J by 3 bases; unmatched bases: 9. Germline-derived CDR1 and CDR2 are LNHDA and SQIVND (reference sequence). The CDR3 spans 15 residues. CDR3 nucleotides: TGTGCCAGTAGTACTAGCGGAGCTCACTTCTACGAGCAGTACTTC. Amino acid sequence: CASSTSGAHFYEQYF.

The chain carries TRBV15 and TRBJ2-2; D is possibly TRBD1 (7 bases). Trimming took 8 bases from V and 5 from J, leaving 18 bases between them. Looked up from germline, CDR1 is LNHNV and CDR2 is YYDKDF (reference sequence). The CDR3 extends over 15 amino acids. CDR3 DNA sequence: TGTGCCACCGAAGAGGGCAGGGGGGAAACCGGGGAGCTGTTTTTT. Encoded protein: CATEEGRGETGELFF.

The rearrangement joins TRBV5-3 to TRBJ2-2, with TRBD2 identical over 8 bases. TRBV5-3 is an open reading frame, and its role is uncertain. CDR3 length equals 18 residues. V dropped 4 bases and J dropped 1; count of bases not matched to a gene: 12. The CDR3 sequence: CARSHRLKSGGNTGELFF. Written as DNA, the CDR3 is TGTGCCAGAAGCCATCGATTAAAGAGCGGGGGGAACACCGGGGAGCTGTTTTTT.

This rearrangement joins TRBV19 to TRBJ1-3; no clear D gene. Germline loops: CDR1 LNHDA, CDR2 SQIVND (reference sequence). Trimming removed 4 bases from V and 7 bases from J, with 8 bases in between. The CDR3 extends over 12 amino acids. CDR3 nucleotides: TGTGCCAGTAGTACCTCGGGTAACACCATATATTTT. Translation gives CASSTSGNTIYF.

The table lists this clone with a few counts. CDR3 in DNA: TGCGCCAGCAGCCCGTTAGCGGGAGGGATCTACGAGCAGTACTTC. Its protein product is CASSPLAGGIYEQYF. The chain is built from TRBV4-3 and TRBJ2-7; 11 nucleotides match TRBD2. The junction had 5 bases not matched to a gene; V was cut back by 4 bases and J by 3 bases. The CDR3 has 15 amino acids. CDR1 LGHNA and CDR2 YSLEER come from the germline V gene.

This sequence joins TRBV5-1 and TRBJ2-2, with TRBD1 matching over 7 bases. This CDR3 contains 15 residues. Germline-derived CDR1 and CDR2 are SGHRS and YFSETQ. Trimming took 2 bases from V and 0 from J; bases not matched to a gene: 1. CDR3 residues: CASSLDRANTGELFF. DNA for the CDR3: TGCGCCAGCAGCTTAGACAGGGCGAACACCGGGGAGCTGTTTTTT.

J is TRBJ2-5 and V is TRBV7-2, with 11 bases matching TRBD2. V lost 1 base to trimming and J lost 5 bases; unmatched junction nucleotides: 6. Germline CDR1 is SGHTA and CDR2 is FQGNSA. The CDR3 extends over 16 amino acids. CDR3 DNA sequence: TGTGCCAGCAGCTTAGGACTAGCGGGGTCTTGGGAGACCCAGTACTTC. Amino acid sequence: CASSLGLAGSWETQYF. The whole variable domain, filled in from reference TRBV7-2 and TRBJ2-5, reads GAGVSQSPSNKVTEKGKDVELRCDPISGHTALYWYRQSLGQGLEFLIYFQGNSAPDKSGLPSDRFSAERTGGSVSTLTIQRTQQEDSAVYLCASSLGLAGSWETQYFGPGTRLLVL.

The V call is TRBV5-6, the J call TRBJ2-7; D gene unclear. In germline, CDR1 is SGHDT, CDR2 YYEEEE. The V and J ends lost 4 bases and 3 bases respectively, with 11 bases between them. The CDR3 has 13 residues. CDR3 region: CASSRTTYYEQYF. DNA for the CDR3: TGTGCCAGCAGCCGTACTACCTACTACGAGCAGTACTTC.